This is a list of T cell receptor beta chains from one sample in a study of blood T cell repertoires in COVID-19. Libraries were prepared by immunoSEQ multiplex PCR; TCRdb keeps only in-frame clonotypes and omits some of them. This sample yields almost 80,000 clones, of which over 75% are seen a single time; less than 0.8% belongs to the top ten. The source material was peripheral blood. These receptors originate from a woman of 80 years or more with acute or convalescent COVID-19. CDR3s include the opening cysteine and the closing phenylalanine or tryptophan. A D gene is named only where the DNA matches it firmly. Where a row states a size, it is once, few, many or the class of an expanded clone; other rows omit it.

v_call	clone_size	j_call	d_call	cdr3_aa	cdr3_nt
TRBV5-1	.	TRBJ2-1	.	CASSLTQGTYNEQFF	TGCGCCAGCAGCTTGACCCAGGGGACCTACAATGAGCAGTTCTTC
TRBV28	.	TRBJ2-1	.	CASKRSSYNEQFF	TGTGCCAGCAAGCGGAGCTCCTACAATGAGCAGTTCTTC
TRBV5-1	.	TRBJ2-5	TRBD2	CASSRGLAVQETQYF	TGCGCCAGCAGCCGAGGACTAGCGGTACAAGAGACCCAGTACTTC
TRBV28	.	TRBJ1-3	.	CASREQGPGNTIYF	TGTGCCAGCAGGGAACAGGGCCCTGGAAACACCATATATTTT
TRBV5-8	.	TRBJ2-7	TRBD1	CASSLPGQGSYEQYF	TGTGCCAGCAGCTTACCGGGACAGGGATCCTACGAGCAGTACTTC
TRBV7-6	.	TRBJ2-7	.	CASSPPWSEGSYEQYF	TGTGCCAGCAGCCCTCCGTGGTCGGAGGGCTCCTACGAGCAGTACTTC
TRBV4-1	.	TRBJ1-5	.	CASSPSPQGGQPQHF	TGCGCCAGCAGCCCGAGCCCACAGGGTGGTCAGCCCCAGCATTTT
TRBV5-1	.	TRBJ1-5	.	CASSWTPNSNQPQHF	TGCGCCAGCAGCTGGACACCGAATAGCAATCAGCCCCAGCATTTT
TRBV12-3/TRBV12-4	.	TRBJ1-2	TRBD1	CASSPTGAGYTF	TGTGCCAGCAGCCCGACAGGGGCTGGCTACACCTTC
TRBV5-1	.	TRBJ1-1	.	CASSLGGGTTEAFF	TGCGCCAGCAGCTTGGGCGGGGGGACCACTGAAGCTTTCTTT
TRBV7-8	.	TRBJ2-3	TRBD1	CASSANRGPGTQYF	TGTGCCAGCAGCGCGAACAGGGGCCCCGGTACGCAGTATTTT
TRBV29-1	.	TRBJ1-5	TRBD1	CSVGGTGVNQPQHF	TGCAGCGTTGGGGGGACAGGGGTCAATCAGCCCCAGCATTTT
TRBV7-3	once	TRBJ1-4	TRBD1	CASSLDRGRKLFF	TGTGCCAGCAGCCTCGACAGGGGAAGGAAACTGTTTTTT
TRBV7-9	.	TRBJ2-3	.	CASSLVGGVVTDTQYF	TGTGCCAGCAGCTTAGTGGGGGGAGTAGTCACAGATACGCAGTATTTT
TRBV6-5	.	TRBJ2-3	.	CASRDTGTVGDTQYF	TGTGCCAGCAGAGATACCGGGACTGTCGGAGATACGCAGTATTTT
TRBV7-9	.	TRBJ2-2	TRBD1	CASTTGQGNTGELFF	TGTGCCAGCACCACGGGACAGGGGAACACCGGGGAGCTGTTTTTT
TRBV13	.	TRBJ2-3	.	CASSLRGLDTQYF	TGTGCCAGCAGCTTACGGGGTTTAGATACGCAGTATTTT
TRBV12-3/TRBV12-4	.	TRBJ1-5	.	CASSSTNNQPQHF	TGTGCCAGCAGTTCGACTAATAATCAGCCCCAGCATTTT
TRBV10-3	.	TRBJ1-5	.	CAISESLLQPQHF	TGTGCCATCAGTGAGTCGTTGTTACAGCCCCAGCATTTT
TRBV18	.	TRBJ1-1	TRBD1	CASSLDRVNTEAFF	TGTGCCAGCTCACTAGACAGGGTGAACACTGAAGCTTTCTTT
TRBV19	.	TRBJ2-2	.	CASSIGTGELFF	TGTGCCAGTAGTATCGGCACCGGGGAGCTGTTTTTT
TRBV10-3	.	TRBJ2-5	.	CAISVPGTSETQYF	TGTGCCATCAGTGTTCCTGGGACTTCTGAGACCCAGTACTTC
TRBV6-2/TRBV6-3	.	TRBJ1-1	.	CASSTRRGSMNTEAFF	TGTGCCAGCAGTACCCGAAGGGGATCGATGAACACTGAAGCTTTCTTT
TRBV6-5	.	TRBJ2-7	.	CASSPRTVYEQYF	TGTGCCAGCAGTCCGCGGACAGTCTACGAGCAGTACTTC
TRBV5-1	.	TRBJ2-3	.	CASSLVPYTDTQYF	TGCGCCAGCAGCTTGGTTCCCTACACAGATACGCAGTATTTT